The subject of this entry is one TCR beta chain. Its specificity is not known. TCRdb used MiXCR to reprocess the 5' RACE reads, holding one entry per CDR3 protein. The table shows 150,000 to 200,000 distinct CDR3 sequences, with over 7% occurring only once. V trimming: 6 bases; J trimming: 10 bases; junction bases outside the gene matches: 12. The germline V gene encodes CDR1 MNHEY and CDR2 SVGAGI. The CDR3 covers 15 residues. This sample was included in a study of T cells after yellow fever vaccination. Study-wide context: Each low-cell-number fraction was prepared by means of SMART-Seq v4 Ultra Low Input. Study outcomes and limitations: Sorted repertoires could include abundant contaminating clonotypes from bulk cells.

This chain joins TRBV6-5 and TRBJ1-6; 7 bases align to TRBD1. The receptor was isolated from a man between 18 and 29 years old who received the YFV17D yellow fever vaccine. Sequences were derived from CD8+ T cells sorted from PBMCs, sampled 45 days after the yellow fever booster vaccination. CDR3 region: CASSPSRPGGSPLHF. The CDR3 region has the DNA TGTGCCAGCAGCCCATCTCGGCCAGGGGGATCACCCCTCCACTTT.